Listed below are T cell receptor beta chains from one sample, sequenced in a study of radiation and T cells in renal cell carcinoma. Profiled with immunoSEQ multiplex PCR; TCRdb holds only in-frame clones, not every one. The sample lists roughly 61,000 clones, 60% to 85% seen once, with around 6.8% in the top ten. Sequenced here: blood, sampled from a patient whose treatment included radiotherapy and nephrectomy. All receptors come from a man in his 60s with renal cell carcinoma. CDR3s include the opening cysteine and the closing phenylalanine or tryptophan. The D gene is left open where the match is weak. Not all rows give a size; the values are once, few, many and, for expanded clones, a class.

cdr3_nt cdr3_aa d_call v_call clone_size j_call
TGTGCCAGCAGCTCGGGGACTGTTCAAGAGACCCAGTACTTC CASSSGTVQETQYF - TRBV7-2 - TRBJ2-5
TGTGCCAGCAGCCCCCACAGGGGGCGACAAGAGACCCAGTACTTC CASSPHRGRQETQYF TRBD1 TRBV5-8 - TRBJ2-5
TGTGCCAGCAGCTTAGGGACTCCCGCCAATGAGCAGTTCTTC CASSLGTPANEQFF - TRBV7-6 - TRBJ2-1
TGTGCCTGGAAAAAACGGGAGGGTACGCAGTATTTT CAWKKREGTQYF TRBD2 TRBV30 - TRBJ2-3
TGTGCCAGTAGCCCTCGGGAAGTAGCCACAGATACGCAGTATTTT CASSPREVATDTQYF - TRBV19 - TRBJ2-3
TGTGCCAGCAGAAGACAGGGAGGAGATGATGAAGCTTTCTTT CASRRQGGDDEAFF TRBD1 TRBV6-5 - TRBJ1-1
TGTGCCAGCAGCTTAGTCTTAGGGGGGGGAGGCTCACCCCTCCACTTT CASSLVLGGGGSPLHF - TRBV7-2 once TRBJ1-6
TGTGCCAGCAGCTTGGGGTCCCCAGGGGGGGGCTACGAGCAGTACTTC CASSLGSPGGGYEQYF - TRBV7-2 - TRBJ2-7
TGCGCCAGCAGCTTGCGTGGGTCTGGGGCCAACGTCCTGACTTTC CASSLRGSGANVLTF - TRBV5-1 - TRBJ2-6
TGCGCCAGCAGCTTGGAGGGACAGGGAGTCGAGCAGTACTTC CASSLEGQGVEQYF TRBD1 TRBV5-1 - TRBJ2-7
TGTGCCAGCAGTGTCCAGGATACGCAGTATTTT CASSVQDTQYF - TRBV2 once TRBJ2-3
TGCGCCAGCAGCTTGGTAACGCGGATCCGAAGACAAAATGAGCAGTTCTTC CASSLVTRIRRQNEQFF - TRBV5-1 - TRBJ2-1
TGTGCCAGCAGCCCACTAAGCGGGAGGAGCACCGGGGAGCTGTTTTTT CASSPLSGRSTGELFF TRBD2 TRBV5-6 - TRBJ2-2
TGTGCCAGCACCCAGGGTAAGGGCGGCTCTGGAAACACCATATATTTT CASTQGKGGSGNTIYF - TRBV6-6 - TRBJ1-3
TGTGCCAGCTCCCGGGAGAGGAATGAAAAACTGTTTTTT CASSRERNEKLFF - TRBV18 few TRBJ1-4
TGTGCCAGCAGTGAACGGCGTACGAGGGACGGGTTGACTAATGAAAAACTGTTTTTT CASSERRTRDGLTNEKLFF - TRBV6-1 - TRBJ1-4
TGTGCCAGTACCCTCGACAGGGGGCGAACTGAAGCTTTCTTT CASTLDRGRTEAFF TRBD1 TRBV19 - TRBJ1-1
TGTGCCAGCAGTCGCCAAGAGACCCAGTACTTC CASSRQETQYF - TRBV6-5 - TRBJ2-5
TGCAGCGTTGATAAGGGGGATTACACTGAAGCTTTCTTT CSVDKGDYTEAFF - TRBV29-1 - TRBJ1-1
TGCGCCAGCAGGGATCGGACAGGGCCAGCCTATGGCTACACCTTC CASRDRTGPAYGYTF TRBD1 TRBV4-3 - TRBJ1-2
TGTGCCAGCAGGAGAGGGGGTGGGGCCCCTGAAGCTTTCTTT CASRRGGGAPEAFF - TRBV6-5 - TRBJ1-1
TGTGCCAGTAAACAGCTAGCGAATCTCTACAATGAGCAGTTCTTC CASKQLANLYNEQFF - TRBV19 - TRBJ2-1
TGTGCCAGCAGCTTATCCCCCCCTGGGGGAGGTACGGACACTGAAGCTTTCTTT CASSLSPPGGGTDTEAFF - TRBV7-2 - TRBJ1-1
TGCGCCAGCAGCTTGGGGGTGCCAGAGAGAGCTTTCTTT CASSLGVPERAFF - TRBV5-1 - TRBJ1-1
TGCGCCAGCAGGGAGCGGGGTCAAAACATTCAGTACTTC CASRERGQNIQYF TRBD2 TRBV10-2 - TRBJ2-4
TGTGCCATCAGTGGGTCCGGGACAGAAAATAACAATGAGCAGTTCTTC CAISGSGTENNNEQFF TRBD1 TRBV10-3 few TRBJ2-1
TGCGCCAGCAGCCAAGATTGGGCAGGGTCGGACTATGGCTACACCTTC CASSQDWAGSDYGYTF - TRBV4-3 once TRBJ1-2
TGTGCCAGCAGCTCTGGACTAGCGGAGTACAATGAGCAGTTCTTC CASSSGLAEYNEQFF TRBD2 TRBV7-9 many TRBJ2-1
TGTGCCAGCAGTTCTGGTGTAAGGGATTTGGGTGAGCAGTTCTTC CASSSGVRDLGEQFF - TRBV6-5 - TRBJ2-1
TGTGCCAGCAGTGGGGCCGGGACAGGGGGCCGACAGCCCCAGCATTTT CASSGAGTGGRQPQHF TRBD1 TRBV6-1 - TRBJ1-5
TGTGCCAGCAGCTTATCGGCAGGGGGCGCGGATGAGCAGTTCTTC CASSLSAGGADEQFF TRBD1 TRBV7-2 - TRBJ2-1
TGTGCCAGCAGCCCGGACGTTTACTATGGCTACACCTTC CASSPDVYYGYTF - TRBV5-6 few TRBJ1-2
TGTGCCTGGAGCACTGAGGGGTTTCAGCCCCAGCATTTT CAWSTEGFQPQHF - TRBV30 few TRBJ1-5
TGCGCCAGCAGTGATGGTACAGCAGAGCAGTACTTC CASSDGTAEQYF - TRBV10-1 - TRBJ2-7
TGTGCCAGCAGCTTAGGGGGCGGGAGGCCTACCTACTACAATGAGCAGTTCTTC CASSLGGGRPTYYNEQFF TRBD2 TRBV7-3 - TRBJ2-1
TGTGCCAGCAGCGTCCTCACAGATACGCAGTATTTT CASSVLTDTQYF - TRBV14 - TRBJ2-3
TGTGCCAGCAGCTTAGGGCCCAGGAACACTGAAGCTTTCTTT CASSLGPRNTEAFF - TRBV13 - TRBJ1-1
TGTGCCAGCTCACCATTGGTAGTGGAGACCCAGTACTTC CASSPLVVETQYF - TRBV18 - TRBJ2-5
TGTGCCAGCAGTGCCCGGACAGGGAGGACAGATACGCAGTATTTT CASSARTGRTDTQYF TRBD1 TRBV6-1 few TRBJ2-3
TGTGCCAGTAGTCGCGGCAGACTCAGGGATCAGCCCCAGCATTTT CASSRGRLRDQPQHF - TRBV19 many TRBJ1-5
TGTGCCAGCAGCGCCACTAGCGGGGTTCTTACCGGGGAGCTGTTTTTT CASSATSGVLTGELFF TRBD2 TRBV6-4 - TRBJ2-2
TGCGCCAGCAGTGATGGCGCCGGGTTCTATGGCTACACCTTC CASSDGAGFYGYTF - TRBV10-2 - TRBJ1-2
TGTGCCAGCAGTGTTACCGGGACAGCCGGAGAGACCCAGTACTTC CASSVTGTAGETQYF TRBD1 TRBV25-1 - TRBJ2-5
TGTGCCAGCAGAAGCCGGGACAGGGGCACAGATACGCAGTATTTT CASRSRDRGTDTQYF TRBD1 TRBV6-6 - TRBJ2-3
TGTGCCAGCAGCCTTAGCCGCCTAGGGTCACCCCTCCACTTT CASSLSRLGSPLHF - TRBV9 - TRBJ1-6
TGCAGCGTTACCCGGGACCTAGAGTTCTTC CSVTRDLEFF - TRBV29-1 - TRBJ2-1
TGTGCCAGCAGCTCGACAGCAACTAATGAAAAACTGTTTTTT CASSSTATNEKLFF - TRBV11-2 few TRBJ1-4
TGTGCCAGCAGTAACGGGGGGGGAGAGGGTCGGGACATTCAGTACTTC CASSNGGGEGRDIQYF TRBD2 TRBV6-6 once TRBJ2-4
TGTGCCAGCAGCTCGACAGGGGGCCCATCACCCCTCCACTTT CASSSTGGPSPLHF TRBD1 TRBV7-6 - TRBJ1-6
TGTGCCAGCACCTCGACGGGCGGGGATTCCTACGAGCAGTACTTC CASTSTGGDSYEQYF - TRBV6-6 - TRBJ2-7
TGTGCCACCAGCAGAGACTTGACGGACTCTGGTTCACCCCTCCACTTT CATSRDLTDSGSPLHF - TRBV15 - TRBJ1-6
TGTGCCAGCAGTGTAGGACGGCTCTACAATGAGCAGTTCTTC CASSVGRLYNEQFF - TRBV2 - TRBJ2-1
TGCGCCAGCAGGGCGGGGGTTAGTAGCAATCAGCCCCAGCATTTT CASRAGVSSNQPQHF - TRBV10-1 - TRBJ1-5
TGTGCCAGTAGCCAACAGGAGACCTATGGCTACACCTTC CASSQQETYGYTF - TRBV19 - TRBJ1-2
TGTGCCAGCAGTGAATCCTACAGATCACCCCTCCACTTT CASSESYRSPLHF - TRBV2 - TRBJ1-6
TGTGCCAGCAGTTACTCGAGGGGGAGCAATCAGCCCCAGCATTTT CASSYSRGSNQPQHF - TRBV6-6 - TRBJ1-5
TGCGCCAGCAGCCAACAGACAGGGCCGAGGAACACCATATATTTT CASSQQTGPRNTIYF TRBD1 TRBV4-3 - TRBJ1-3
TGCGCCAGCAGCCAAGTAAGGGGCTTTGCCTACGAGCAGTACTTC CASSQVRGFAYEQYF - TRBV4-3 - TRBJ2-7
TGCGCCAGCAGCCTCGAACAGACCGGGCAGCCCCAGCATTTT CASSLEQTGQPQHF - TRBV4-3 - TRBJ1-5